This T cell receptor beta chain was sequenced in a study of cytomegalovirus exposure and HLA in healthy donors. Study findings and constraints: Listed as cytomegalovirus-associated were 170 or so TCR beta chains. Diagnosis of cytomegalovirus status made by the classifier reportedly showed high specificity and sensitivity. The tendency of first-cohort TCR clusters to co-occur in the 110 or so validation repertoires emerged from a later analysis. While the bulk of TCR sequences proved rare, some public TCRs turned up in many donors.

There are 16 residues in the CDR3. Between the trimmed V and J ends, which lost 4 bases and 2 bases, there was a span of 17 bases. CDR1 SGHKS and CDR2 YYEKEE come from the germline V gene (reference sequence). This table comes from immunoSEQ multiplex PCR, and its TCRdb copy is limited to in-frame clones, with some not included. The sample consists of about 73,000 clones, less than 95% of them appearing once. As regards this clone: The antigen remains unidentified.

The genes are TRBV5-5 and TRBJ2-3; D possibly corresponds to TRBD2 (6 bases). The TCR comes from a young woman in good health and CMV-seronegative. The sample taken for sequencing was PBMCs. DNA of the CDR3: TGTGCCAGCAGCACCCAACCGGGACTGAACACAGATACGCAGTATTTT. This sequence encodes CASSTQPGLNTDTQYF.